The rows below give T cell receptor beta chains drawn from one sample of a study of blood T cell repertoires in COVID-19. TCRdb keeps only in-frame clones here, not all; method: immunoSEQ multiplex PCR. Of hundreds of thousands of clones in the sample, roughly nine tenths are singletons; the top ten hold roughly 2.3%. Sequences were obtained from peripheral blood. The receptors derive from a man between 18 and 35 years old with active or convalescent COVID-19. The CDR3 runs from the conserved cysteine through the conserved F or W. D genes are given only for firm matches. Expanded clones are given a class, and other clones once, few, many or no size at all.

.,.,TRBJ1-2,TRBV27,CASSLTVNYGYTF,TGTGCCAGCAGTTTAACAGTTAACTATGGCTACACCTTC
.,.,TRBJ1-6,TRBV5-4,CASSSGNSPLHF,TGTGCCAGCAGCTCGGGGAATTCACCCCTCCACTTT
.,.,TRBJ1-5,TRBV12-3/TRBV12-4,CASSLLSNQPQHF,TGTGCCAGCAGTTTACTTAGCAATCAGCCCCAGCATTTT
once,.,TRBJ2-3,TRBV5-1,CASSLFTPVHETDTQYF,TGCGCCAGCAGCTTGTTCACCCCCGTCCATGAGACAGATACGCAGTATTTT
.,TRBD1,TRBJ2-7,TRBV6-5,CASSYSRDRSSYEQYF,TGTGCCAGCAGTTACTCCCGGGACAGGAGCTCCTACGAGCAGTACTTC
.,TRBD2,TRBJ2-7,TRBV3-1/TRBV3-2,CASSQKLWASGHRKEAYEQYF,TGTGCCAGCAGCCAAAAACTCTGGGCTAGCGGACACCGAAAGGAAGCCTACGAGCAGTACTTC
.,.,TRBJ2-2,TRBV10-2,CASTDFTGELFF,TGCGCCAGCACCGACTTCACCGGGGAGCTGTTTTTT
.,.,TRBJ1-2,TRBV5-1,CASSLAAERSLNGYTF,TGCGCCAGCAGCTTGGCCGCCGAACGTAGTCTGAATGGCTACACCTTC
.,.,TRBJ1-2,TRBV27,CASSFRGTLYGYTF,TGTGCCAGCAGTTTTAGGGGTACTCTCTATGGCTACACCTTC
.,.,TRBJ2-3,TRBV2,CASSVTADTQYF,TGTGCCAGCAGTGTTACAGCAGATACGCAGTATTTT
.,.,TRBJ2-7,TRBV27,CASSLTGLGSYEQYF,TGTGCCAGCAGTTTAACGGGTTTAGGCTCCTACGAGCAGTACTTC
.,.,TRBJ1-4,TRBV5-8,CASSPPQVVNEKLFF,TGTGCCAGCAGCCCTCCTCAGGTGGTGAATGAAAAACTGTTTTTT
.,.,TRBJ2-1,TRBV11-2,CASSLGGKGEQFF,TGTGCCAGCAGCTTAGGAGGGAAGGGTGAGCAGTTCTTC
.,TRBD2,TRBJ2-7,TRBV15,CATSRGRTRGRYEQYF,TGTGCCACCAGCAGGGGGAGGACTAGGGGTCGTTACGAGCAGTACTTC
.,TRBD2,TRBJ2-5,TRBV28,CASSWRGAQHETQYF,TGTGCCAGCAGTTGGCGGGGGGCCCAGCACGAGACCCAGTACTTC
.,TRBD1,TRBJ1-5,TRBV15,CATSRPGTGWQPQHF,TGTGCCACCAGCAGACCCGGGACAGGGTGGCAGCCCCAGCATTTT
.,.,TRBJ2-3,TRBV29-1,CSVGQADDTQYF,TGCAGCGTTGGACAGGCAGACGATACGCAGTATTTT
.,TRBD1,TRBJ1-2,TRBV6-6,CASNSNRGREGYTF,TGTGCCAGCAACTCCAACAGGGGAAGGGAAGGCTACACCTTC